This T cell receptor (beta chain) was obtained from a study of T cell responses to AZD1222 COVID-19 vaccine. Study-wide findings and caveats: Reportedly, nearly half of unique spike TCRs recognized epitopes outside B.1.351/B.1.1.7 mutations.

Assay used: immunoSEQ multiplex PCR; TCRdb lists only in-frame clones, some missing. Found here are some 160,000 clones, approximately 90% of them singletons; the top ten hold 4% to 5.5%. Trimming shortened V by 0 bases and J by 1 base, and 4 bases separated the two germline ends. CDR1 and CDR2 (germline): SGHRS, YFSETQ. The CDR3 sequence is 13 residues long. Concerning this clone: Its matching antigen is unknown. Other DNA sequences of this sample code for an identical CDR3.

J is TRBJ1-1 and V is TRBV5-1; D is ambiguous. Material: peripheral blood, obtained on day 0 of AZD1222 vaccination. The TCR sequence derives from an adult in good health. The CDR3 here is CASSLGSNTEAFF. As DNA, the CDR3 is TGCGCCAGCAGCTTGGGATCGAACACTGAAGCTTTCTTT.